Following are 4 T cell receptor beta chains from one sample sequenced in a study of blood T cell repertoires in COVID-19. The protocol was immunoSEQ multiplex PCR, while the TCRdb copy is restricted to in-frame clones and leaves out a portion. Of about 100,000 clones in the sample, about 77% were seen once. Sequencing was done on a sample of peripheral blood. The receptors stem from a woman in her 70s with acute or convalescent COVID-19.

The chain recombines TRBV6-5 with TRBJ2-1, with D tentatively TRBD2 (5 bases). Trimming shortened V by 8 bases and J by 3 bases, and 8 bases separated the two germline ends. This CDR3 spans 12 amino acids. Germline V gene data show CDR1 as MNHEY and CDR2 as SVGAGI. CDR3: CASGELYNEQFF. The CDR3 region has the DNA TGTGCCAGCGGGGAGCTCTACAATGAGCAGTTCTTC.

This clone was seen only a few times. The rearrangement uses TRBV7-2 and TRBJ1-2; the D gene is possibly TRBD1 (5 bases). CDR1 is SGHTA and CDR2 is FQGNSA in the germline V gene. With 5 bases removed from V and 8 bases from J, the gap between germline ends came to 24 bases. CDR3 size: 16 residues. CDR3 sequence (DNA): TGTGCCAGCAGCCCCCAGGGCCGGAACACATGGGGCGGCTACACCTTC. This translates into CASSPQGRNTWGGYTF.

The V and J genes are TRBV7-8 and TRBJ1-1; no firm D call. The germline V gene has CDR1 SGHVS and CDR2 FQNEAQ. V gave up 4 bases and J gave up 4 bases, with 10 bases separating them. The CDR3 totals 13 residues. The chain's CDR3 is CASSSGGGTEAFF. The DNA for the CDR3 is TGTGCCAGCAGCTCCGGAGGAGGCACTGAAGCTTTCTTT.

V usage is TRBV19 and J usage is TRBJ2-2, with 7 bases fitting TRBD1. The V gene's germline CDR1 is LNHDA and CDR2 SQIVND (reference sequence). The V and J ends lost 6 bases and 2 bases, in that order; junction bases with no gene match: 9. The CDR3 is 16 residues long. This chain's CDR3 is CASSMGQSVNTGELFF. The CDR3 DNA follows: TGTGCCAGTAGCATGGGACAGAGTGTTAACACCGGGGAGCTGTTTTTT.